These 29 T cell receptor beta chains were sequenced from one sample in a study of chemoradiotherapy in HPV16-positive cancers. Clones were sequenced by immunoSEQ multiplex PCR, and TCRdb holds only the in-frame ones, with some missing. Of under 3,000 clones in the sample, under 90% were seen once. This specimen consisted of tumor tissue, obtained from a patient who underwent chemoradiotherapy. These receptors all come from a human donor with HPV-associated anogenital cancer.

The rearrangement links TRBV7-2 to TRBJ2-5; TRBD1 is a possible D gene (5 bases). The J call is uncertain, as TRBJ2-7 better fits the DNA end. The germline gives CDR1 SGHTA, CDR2 FQGNSA. The CDR3 covers 14 residues. The CDR3 DNA sequence: TGTGCCAGCAGCTCTCGTGACAGCTCCTACGAGCAGTACTTC. Protein product: CASSSRDSSYEQYF.

The genes are TRBV29-1 and TRBJ2-1; 9 bases agree with TRBD1. Losses at the gene ends were 7 bases for V and 3 bases for J; bases not matched to a gene: 13. This CDR3 is built from 16 residues. Per germline, CDR1 SQVTM and CDR2 ANQGSEA. The CDR3 is CSAAPTGTGYYNEQFF. CDR3 DNA: TGCAGCGCCGCGCCCACCGGGACAGGGTACTACAATGAGCAGTTCTTC.

The V and J genes are TRBV19 and TRBJ1-5, with no clear D. Per germline, CDR1 LNHDA and CDR2 SQIVND (reference sequence). This CDR3 is 13 amino acids long. Trimming took 2 bases from V and 1 from J, leaving 3 bases between them. The CDR3 sequence: CASSIQSNQPQHF. CDR3 nucleotides: TGTGCCAGTAGTATACAGAGCAATCAGCCCCAGCATTTT.

A word on this clone: Other DNA sequences in the sample encode the same CDR3. The chain combines TRBV7-2 with TRBJ1-6, with TRBD1 matching over 8 bases. CDR1 is SGHTA, CDR2 FQGNSA, per germline. The CDR3 is 16 residues long. The V gene end was trimmed by 5 bases and the J gene end by 6 bases; junction bases not matched to a gene: 9. CDR3 amino acids: CASSINSGGLNSPLHF. In DNA form, the CDR3 reads TGTGCCAGCAGCATCAATTCAGGGGGCCTTAATTCACCCCTCCACTTT.

The V call is TRBV2, the J call TRBJ1-5; TRBD1 might be the D (5 bases). V was trimmed by 8 bases and J by 6 bases, leaving 17 bases between them. CDR3 length: 14 amino acids. Germline-derived CDR1 and CDR2 are SNHLY and FYNNEI. The CDR3 DNA sequence: TGTGCCAGCGCAAGGCGGGGACTTTCTCAGCCCCAGCATTTT. It specifies CASARRGLSQPQHF.

The V and J genes are TRBV15 and TRBJ2-2; possible D gene TRBD1, 6 bases. The CDR3 is 15 residues long. Germline V lookup: CDR1 LNHNV, CDR2 YYDKDF (reference sequence). V shed 2 bases and J shed 9 bases, with 16 bases lying between them. CDR3 nucleotides: TGTGCCACCAGCAGACCAAATGGGGGCGTTTGGGAGCTGTTTTTT. Amino acid sequence: CATSRPNGGVWELFF.

V usage is TRBV14 and J usage is TRBJ2-5; D gene unclear. The CDR3 sequence is 13 residues long. Germline assignment: CDR1 SGHDN and CDR2 FVKESK. Between the trimmed V and J ends, which lost 0 bases and 7 bases, there was a span of 9 bases. For the CDR3, the DNA is TGTGCCAGCAGCCAAGAGAGGCGACGGACCCAGTACTTC. It is translated as CASSQERRRTQYF.

The V and J genes are TRBV5-1 and TRBJ2-7, with D tentatively TRBD1 (6 bases). The CDR3 extends over 15 amino acids. Between the trimmed V and J ends, which lost 0 bases and 6 bases, there was a span of 16 bases. From germline, CDR1 is SGHRS and CDR2 YFSETQ. CDR3 protein: CASSLEQGGVGEQYF. For the CDR3, the DNA is TGCGCCAGCAGCTTGGAACAGGGTGGGGTTGGCGAGCAGTACTTC.

The gene calls are TRBV19 and TRBJ1-2; D gene ambiguous. V lost 3 bases to trimming and J lost 4 bases, with 12 bases between them. In germline, CDR1 is LNHDA, CDR2 SQIVND (reference sequence). The CDR3 covers 14 residues. Written as DNA, the CDR3 is TGTGCCAGTAGTATGGGGTTAGAGAGCTATGGCTACACCTTC. Translating gives CASSMGLESYGYTF.

The chain recombines TRBV5-4 with TRBJ1-4; D remains unclear. The CDR3 is made up of 16 amino acids. Per the germline V gene, CDR1 is SGHNT and CDR2 is YYREEE (reference sequence). With 3 bases removed from V and 0 bases from J, the gap between germline ends came to 12 bases. The CDR3: CASSSGSTTTNEKLFF. For the CDR3, the DNA is TGTGCCAGCAGCTCGGGATCAACAACAACTAATGAAAAACTGTTTTTT.

The chain links TRBV10-3 to TRBJ2-1, with 7 bases matching TRBD2. There are 17 residues in the CDR3. Germline V lookup: CDR1 ENHRY, CDR2 SYGVKD. J lost 5 bases, V lost 3 bases, and 13 bases had no gene match. The DNA of the CDR3 is TGTGCCATCAGTGAATCTCAGGCTAGCGGAGACAACAATGAGCAGTTCTTC. Protein: CAISESQASGDNNEQFF.

V is TRBV7-3 and J is TRBJ2-3; D remains unclear. Between the trimmed V and J ends, which lost 1 base and 2 bases, there was a span of 7 bases. From germline, CDR1 is SGHTA and CDR2 FQGTGA. This CDR3 is built from 14 residues. The CDR3 loop reads CASSLNYFTDTQYF. The CDR3 bases are TGTGCCAGCAGCTTAAACTACTTCACAGATACGCAGTATTTT.

The J gene is TRBJ1-1, the V gene TRBV10-3, with TRBD1 as a possible D gene (6 bases). V was shortened by 6 bases and J by 1 base, with 15 bases between the two germline ends. The CDR3 runs to 15 residues. Germline values: CDR1 ENHRY, CDR2 SYGVKD. The DNA of the CDR3 is TGTGCCATCAGCTCGACCGGGACATCGAACACTGAAGCTTTCTTT. Translated, it gives CAISSTGTSNTEAFF.

This clone was counted between two and nine times. The rearrangement joins TRBV11-3 to TRBJ2-1, with 11 bases fitting TRBD1. Per germline, CDR1 SGHNT and CDR2 YENEEA. Unmatched junction bases numbered 5, after V lost 1 base and J lost 6 bases. CDR3 size: 16 residues. CDR3 coding DNA: TGTGCCAGCAGCTTAGGGGCGGGGACAGGGGGCAATGAGCAGTTCTTC. As protein: CASSLGAGTGGNEQFF.

The chain is built from TRBV16 and TRBJ2-2; TRBD2 matches at 9 bases. This CDR3 region has 16 residues. Germline assignment: CDR1 KGHSY and CDR2 FQNENV. Trimming took 0 bases from V and 6 from J; bases not matched to a gene: 5. As DNA, the CDR3 is TGTGCCAGCAGCCAATCTGCAATAGCGGGAGCCGGGGAGCTGTTTTTT. As protein: CASSQSAIAGAGELFF. Drawing the rest from reference TRBV16 and TRBJ2-2, the complete variable domain is GEEVAQTPKHLVRGEGQKAKLYCAPIKGHSYVFWYQQVLKNEFKFLISFQNENVFDETGMPKERFSAKCLPNSPCSLEIQATKLEDSAVYFCASSQSAIAGAGELFFGEGSRLTVL.

In this sample, this clone turned up a few times. It is unclear where the CDR3 begins or ends on the DNA, so no DNA is shown, and the CDR3 is as TCRdb lists it. This chain connects TRBV6-6 to TRBJ1-2. Counting both end residues, the CDR3 totals 12 amino acids. Germline CDR1 reads MNHNY; CDR2 reads SVGAGI (reference sequence). The CDR3 spells CASSSGDYGYTF.

The chain has TRBV5-6 and TRBJ2-2; TRBD2 agrees at 8 bases. This CDR3 has 16 amino acids. V lost 1 base, J lost 4 bases, and 6 bases stayed unmatched. The germline CDR1 and CDR2 sequences are SGHDT and YYEEEE. CDR3 amino acids: CASSLLAGGVTGELFF. CDR3 DNA: TGTGCCAGCAGCTTGCTTGCGGGAGGTGTCACCGGGGAGCTGTTTTTT.

V usage is TRBV2 and J usage is TRBJ1-2; D perhaps matches TRBD1 (6 bases). Trimming cost V 8 bases and J 4 bases, with 23 bases left between them. The CDR3 consists of 16 residues. The germline V gene has CDR1 SNHLY and CDR2 FYNNEI. The CDR3 DNA reads TGTGCCAGCGGTAACTTACAGGGAGCTCGAGGCTATGGCTACACCTTC. Amino acid sequence: CASGNLQGARGYGYTF.

The V call is TRBV2, the J call TRBJ2-6; possibly TRBD2 for D (5 bases). Looked up from germline, CDR1 is SNHLY and CDR2 is FYNNEI. Trimming shortened V by 8 bases and J by 4 bases, and 12 bases separated the two germline ends. The length of the CDR3 is 14 residues. The CDR3 coding sequence is TGTGCCAGCTGCCGAGGGTTCGGGGCCAACGTCCTGACTTTC. This codes for CASCRGFGANVLTF.

This clone was detected only a few times. This chain connects TRBV11-2 to TRBJ2-7; TRBD1 matches 8 bases. Germline CDR1 reads SGHAT; CDR2 reads FQNNGV. The CDR3 runs 15 residues. V shed 0 bases and J 3 bases; nucleotides not matched to a gene: 4. The CDR3 spells CASSLDRTGNYEQYV. CDR3 nucleotides: TGTGCCAGCAGCTTAGATAGGACAGGGAACTACGAGCAGTACGTC.

V usage is TRBV29-1 and J usage is TRBJ2-1; D unclear. V was clipped by 6 bases and J by 9 bases, with 12 bases between them. In germline, CDR1 is SQVTM, CDR2 ANQGSEA. This CDR3 region has 11 residues. The CDR3, as DNA: TGCAGCGTCCACGACATGTTTGAGCAGTTCTTC. Residues: CSVHDMFEQFF.

The V call is TRBV6-4, the J call TRBJ2-2, with 10 nucleotides matching TRBD2. With 5 bases clipped from V and 0 bases from J, the junction kept 3 bases outside the gene matches. This CDR3 comprises 16 residues. CDR1 and CDR2 from the germline V gene are MRHNA and SNTAGT. The CDR3 loop reads CASSLAGDTNTGELFF. The DNA for the CDR3 is TGTGCCAGCAGTCTAGCGGGAGATACGAACACCGGGGAGCTGTTTTTT.

The chain carries TRBV30 and TRBJ2-3, with TRBD2 matching 8 bases. Trimming removed 3 bases from V and 6 bases from J; junction bases left unmatched: 14. CDR1 and CDR2 (germline): GTSNPN, SVGIG (reference sequence). This CDR3 spans 16 amino acids. CDR3 coding DNA: TGTGCCTGGAGCCCCAGTAGCGGGGTAGTGAGTGATACGCAGTATTTT. Amino acid sequence: CAWSPSSGVVSDTQYF.

The rearrangement links TRBV5-1 to TRBJ2-1; tentative D call: TRBD2 (6 bases). V was pared by 4 bases and J by 0 bases, with 14 bases between. CDR1 and CDR2 (germline): SGHRS, YFSETQ. This CDR3 spans 16 amino acids. The CDR3 nucleotides read TGCGCCAGCAGCCTATTACTAGCAGCCTCCTACAATGAGCAGTTCTTC. Its protein is CASSLLLAASYNEQFF.

The chain combines TRBV6-5 with TRBJ1-2; D gene ambiguous. The CDR3 contains 15 residues. CDR1 is MNHEY and CDR2 is SVGAGI in the germline V gene. Trimming cost V 6 bases and J 4 bases, with 18 bases left between them. The CDR3 nucleotides are TGTGCCAGCAGCCGAAGGGTCTACGGGAGCTATGGCTACACCTTC. Its translation is CASSRRVYGSYGYTF.

The chain has TRBV5-1 and TRBJ1-3, with 7 bases identical to TRBD1. The length of the CDR3 is 15 residues. Germline lookup yields CDR1 SGHRS and CDR2 YFSETQ. The trim removed 1 base at V and 3 bases at J, leaving 4 bases unmatched. The CDR3 sequence is CASSLQGVYGNTIYF. CDR3 nucleotides: TGCGCCAGCAGCTTGCAGGGGGTTTATGGAAACACCATATATTTT.

Concerning this clone: One junction end disagrees with the germline gene, perhaps due to a read error. Within the sample, other DNA sequences also encode this same CDR3. The chain uses TRBV4-1 and TRBJ2-2, with a weak D call TRBD1 (5 bases). From germline, CDR1 is MGHRA and CDR2 YSYEKL. The CDR3 has 14 residues. The CDR3 here is CASSPQGTTGELFF. The DNA of the CDR3 is TGCGCCAGTAGCCCTCAGGGCACCACCGGGGAGCTGTTTTTT.

The chain combines TRBV13 with TRBJ2-5, with TRBD2 matching over 7 bases. Germline lookup yields CDR1 PRHDT and CDR2 FYEKMQ (reference sequence). The CDR3 runs 15 residues. V gave up 2 bases and J gave up 5 bases; unmatched junction bases: 8. This CDR3 is CASSLSAGEGETQYF. The CDR3 DNA follows: TGTGCCAGCAGCTTATCGGCGGGAGAGGGGGAGACCCAGTACTTC.

The CDR3 DNA sequence: TGTGCCAGCAGACAGACAGGGAGTTCCTACGAGCAGTACGTC. Residues: CASRQTGSSYEQYV. The chain is built from TRBV2 and TRBJ2-7; 7 bases are a match to TRBD1. V lost 6 bases and J lost 1; bases outside the gene matches: 6. Germline CDR1 and CDR2: SNHLY and FYNNEI. CDR3 length equals 14 residues.